Each of the 27 T cell receptor beta chains below was sequenced from the same sample in a study of blood T cell repertoires in COVID-19. Only in-frame clones appear in the TCRdb table, and some are missing; sequencing was by immunoSEQ multiplex PCR. The repertoire holds under 200,000 clones, with around nine tenths as singletons. Sequencing was performed on peripheral blood. The origin of the receptors is a man aged 45 to 65 with acute or convalescent COVID-19.

The chain combines TRBV5-1 with TRBJ2-1; 9 nucleotides agree with TRBD2. Germline CDR1 reads SGHRS; CDR2 reads YFSETQ. The CDR3 consists of 12 residues. With V trimmed by 4 bases and J by 8 bases, 1 base remained unmatched. CDR3 amino acids: CASSRTSDEQFF. The CDR3 nucleotides are TGCGCCAGCAGCAGGACTAGCGATGAGCAGTTCTTC.

The chain links TRBV6-6 to TRBJ2-5; 13 nucleotides match TRBD2. V lost 6 bases, J lost 4 bases, and 5 bases stayed unmatched. This CDR3 spans 15 amino acids. The germline V gene has CDR1 MNHNY and CDR2 SVGAGI (reference sequence). This chain's CDR3 is CASSGLAGVGETQYF. DNA for the CDR3: TGTGCCAGCAGCGGACTAGCGGGAGTGGGAGAGACCCAGTACTTC.

Comments on this clone: Additional DNA sequences in this sample encode the identical CDR3. CDR3 protein: CAWSVSSGNTIYF. The CDR3, as DNA: TGTGCCTGGAGTGTATCATCAGGAAACACCATATATTTT. V usage is TRBV30 and J usage is TRBJ1-3; D uncertain. Trimming cost V 0 bases and J 4 bases, with 7 bases left between them. The germline gives CDR1 GTSNPN, CDR2 SVGIG (reference sequence). The CDR3 extends over 13 amino acids.

The gene calls are TRBV4-1 and TRBJ1-6; weak D call: TRBD1 (5 bases). V lost 4 bases to trimming and J lost 0 bases, with 10 bases between them. The germline V gene has CDR1 MGHRA and CDR2 YSYEKL. CDR3 length: 16 residues. CDR3: CASSRTRSSYNSPLHF. Written as DNA, the CDR3 is TGCGCCAGCAGCCGGACAAGGAGCTCCTATAATTCACCCCTCCACTTT.

V is TRBV5-6 and J is TRBJ1-2, with 7 bases identical to TRBD1. This CDR3 has 13 residues. Germline trimming cut 4 bases from V and 4 bases from J; bases unmatched to any gene: 4. CDR1 and CDR2 from the germline V gene are SGHDT and YYEEEE. The CDR3 sequence: CASSLGGGYGYTF. The CDR3 nucleotides are TGTGCCAGCAGCCTAGGGGGCGGCTATGGCTACACCTTC.

This CDR3 reads CASSVRSGNSGNTIYF. Written as DNA, the CDR3 is TGTGCCAGCAGCGTTAGGTCAGGGAACTCTGGAAACACCATATATTTT. V and J are TRBV9 and TRBJ1-3, with a tentative D call TRBD1 (5 bases). CDR1 and CDR2 from the germline V gene are SGDLS and YYNGEE. Trimming pared 2 bases from V and 0 bases from J, leaving 12 bases between. This CDR3 contains 16 residues.

This rearrangement joins TRBV18 to TRBJ2-7, with 8 bases that match TRBD2. Germline V gene sequence: CDR1 KGHSH, CDR2 LQKENI. The ends lost 0 bases at V and 5 bases at J; junction bases unmatched: 9. The CDR3 is 16 amino acids. The CDR3 spells CASSPPVLAGYHEQYF. The CDR3 DNA is TGTGCCAGCTCACCACCGGTTTTAGCGGGATACCACGAGCAGTACTTC.

The chain is built from TRBV9 and TRBJ2-3; no firm D call. This CDR3 is built from 12 residues. V was trimmed by 0 bases and J by 4 bases, leaving 3 bases between them. Germline CDR1 is SGDLS and CDR2 is YYNGEE. The CDR3 is CASSVGPDTQYF. In nucleotides, the CDR3 is TGTGCCAGCAGCGTAGGGCCAGATACGCAGTATTTT.

The V call is TRBV5-1, the J call TRBJ2-7; the match to TRBD2 covers 9 bases. V gave up 4 bases and J gave up 3 bases; unmatched junction bases: 8. This CDR3 has 15 amino acids. From germline, CDR1 is SGHRS and CDR2 YFSETQ. CDR3 bases: TGCGCCAGCAGCCGATCCGGGACTAGCATCTACGAGCAGTACTTC. This codes for CASSRSGTSIYEQYF. Combining the CDR3 with reference TRBV5-1 and TRBJ2-7 gives the whole variable domain KAGVTQTPRYLIKTRGQQVTLSCSPISGHRSVSWYQQTPGQGLQFLFEYFSETQRNKGNFPGRFSGRQFSNSRSEMNVSTLELGDSALYLCASSRSGTSIYEQYFGPGTRLTVT.

The chain recombines TRBV11-1 with TRBJ2-1; D call uncertain. CDR3 length: 13 amino acids. V gave up 3 bases and J gave up 10 bases, with 13 bases separating them. Germline V CDR1 and CDR2: SGHAT, FQDESV (reference sequence). The CDR3 protein is CASSFIGATEQFF. The CDR3 bases are TGTGCCAGCAGCTTTATTGGAGCTACCGAGCAGTTCTTC.

The V call is TRBV28, the J call TRBJ1-2; D gene uncertain. The CDR3 is 14 residues long. V gave up 4 bases and J gave up 3 bases, with 12 bases separating them. From germline, CDR1 is MDHEN and CDR2 SYDVKM. The CDR3: CASSWETGYYGYTF. CDR3 sequence (DNA): TGTGCCAGCAGTTGGGAAACGGGGTACTATGGCTACACCTTC.

This clone was seen a few times. The rearrangement joins TRBV28 to TRBJ1-6; TRBD1 agrees at 10 bases. The trim removed 7 bases at V and 8 bases at J, leaving 11 bases unmatched. The CDR3 has 16 residues. Germline CDR1 MDHEN, CDR2 SYDVKM. The CDR3 sequence is CASTFISGTGDSPLHF. The CDR3 DNA sequence: TGTGCCAGCACTTTCATATCCGGGACAGGGGATTCACCCCTCCACTTT.

The V and J genes are TRBV28 and TRBJ1-4; D remains ambiguous. CDR1 MDHEN and CDR2 SYDVKM come from the germline V gene. The CDR3 runs 14 residues. Trimming pared 5 bases from V and 8 bases from J, leaving 15 bases between. The DNA of the CDR3 is TGTGCCAGCAGTGGAGGACGGTCAGTGGAAAAACTGTTTTTT. This sequence encodes CASSGGRSVEKLFF.

This chain joins TRBV14 and TRBJ2-1; TRBD1 agrees at 10 bases. In germline, CDR1 is SGHDN, CDR2 FVKESK. V dropped 1 base and J dropped 2; count of bases not matched to a gene: 2. The CDR3 runs to 16 residues. The CDR3 protein is CASSQVGQGTYNEQFF. Here the CDR3 DNA reads TGTGCCAGCAGCCAAGTGGGACAGGGGACCTACAATGAGCAGTTCTTC.

The rearrangement links TRBV19 to TRBJ2-1; maybe TRBD2 (6 bases). Trimming left V 6 bases short and J 7 bases short, with 19 bases between. The CDR3 has 15 residues. Germline V gives CDR1 LNHDA, CDR2 SQIVND (reference sequence). CDR3 nucleotide sequence: TGTGCCAGTAGCCGACTCAACGGGGGTGGGAATGAGCAGTTCTTC. Protein sequence: CASSRLNGGGNEQFF.

The CDR3 loop reads CSVAAGGTEAFF. The CDR3 DNA sequence: TGCAGCGTTGCAGCCGGGGGGACTGAAGCTTTCTTT. This chain uses TRBV29-1 with TRBJ1-1; D may be TRBD1 (5 bases). V dropped 4 bases and J dropped 5 bases, with 11 bases sitting between them. Germline values: CDR1 SQVTM, CDR2 ANQGSEA. The length of the CDR3 is 12 residues.

The chain uses TRBV11-2 and TRBJ2-7, with D tentatively TRBD2 (6 bases). V was pared by 5 bases and J by 1 base, with 9 bases between. Germline V gene sequence: CDR1 SGHAT, CDR2 FQNNGV. This CDR3 comprises 13 residues. CDR3 nucleotide sequence: TGTGCCAGCAGCAACAGCGGGTCCTACGAGCAGTACGTC. Amino acids: CASSNSGSYEQYV.

This clone has only one observation. This CDR3 reads CASSLSISGSGEQYF. The CDR3 DNA reads as TGTGCCAGCAGTTTATCCATTAGCGGGAGTGGCGAGCAGTACTTC. V usage is TRBV28 and J usage is TRBJ2-7; TRBD2 agrees at 9 bases. Trimming cost V 1 base and J 6 bases; bases outside gene matches: 7. The CDR3 covers 15 residues. CDR1 and CDR2 (germline): MDHEN, SYDVKM.

The J gene is TRBJ1-3, the V gene TRBV5-1; the match to TRBD1 covers 9 bases. The CDR3 is made up of 16 amino acids. CDR1 and CDR2 from the germline V gene are SGHRS and YFSETQ. Trimming took 4 bases from V and 1 from J; bases not matched to a gene: 6. CDR3 residues: CASSKGQGRSGNTIYF. CDR3 coding DNA: TGCGCCAGCAGCAAGGGACAGGGTCGATCTGGAAACACCATATATTTT.

This clone has just a few counts. The chain links TRBV7-9 to TRBJ2-7; no clear D. Germline loops: CDR1 SEHNR, CDR2 FQNEAQ (reference sequence). Trimming took 10 bases from V and 7 from J, leaving 8 bases between them. This CDR3 contains 9 residues. The CDR3 loop reads CATGEEQYF. The CDR3 DNA reads TGTGCCACCGGAGAGGAGCAGTACTTC.

The chain is built from TRBV3-1 (or the pseudogene TRBV3-2) and TRBJ1-6, with D tentatively TRBD1 (6 bases). The V end lost 4 bases, the J end lost 0 bases, and 13 bases lay between the germline ends. Germline V CDR1 and CDR2: LGHDT, YNNKEL (reference sequence). This CDR3 comprises 17 residues. The CDR3 DNA sequence: TGTGCCAGCAGCCGAGGACAGAAGAGCTCCTATAATTCACCCCTCCACTTT. Protein sequence: CASSRGQKSSYNSPLHF.

V gene TRBV5-5 combines with J gene TRBJ1-4; D unresolved. Germline CDR1 reads SGHKS; CDR2 reads YYEKEE (reference sequence). Trimming removed 2 bases at V and 4 bases at J, with 6 bases between. There are 13 residues in the CDR3. The CDR3 nucleotides are TGTGCCAGCAGCTTCGACAATAATGAAAAACTGTTTTTT. Translated, it gives CASSFDNNEKLFF.

The rearrangement links TRBV18 to TRBJ2-7, with 9 bases that match TRBD2. CDR1 and CDR2 from the germline V gene are KGHSH and LQKENI. V shed 2 bases, J shed 3 bases, and the junction held 14 bases outside the gene matches. This CDR3 is 18 amino acids long. DNA of the CDR3: TGTGCCAGCTCACCAGGGCCTAGCGGGACCTTATCTCTCTACGAGCAGTACTTC. Translating gives CASSPGPSGTLSLYEQYF.

This rearrangement joins TRBV30 to TRBJ2-7, with 8 positions matching TRBD1. Germline V lookup: CDR1 GTSNPN, CDR2 SVGIG (reference sequence). The junction had 10 bases not matched to a gene; V was cut back by 4 bases and J by 2 bases. The CDR3 loop spans 15 amino acids. CDR3 DNA: TGTGCCTGGACCAGCCTCGGGGACAGGCCCTACGAGCAGTACTTC. Its translation is CAWTSLGDRPYEQYF.

This sequence joins TRBV19 and TRBJ1-1; 11 positions agree with TRBD1. Germline values: CDR1 LNHDA, CDR2 SQIVND (reference sequence). After removal of 10 bases from V and 3 bases from J, the junction contained 4 bases not matched to a gene. This CDR3 spans 13 amino acids. CDR3 sequence: CATADRGHTEAFF. The CDR3 DNA sequence: TGTGCCACTGCGGACAGGGGGCACACTGAAGCTTTCTTT.

The J gene is TRBJ1-3, the V gene TRBV29-1; D gene unclear. The CDR3 consists of 14 residues. Germline CDR1 SQVTM, CDR2 ANQGSEA. The germline V and J ends were trimmed by 5 bases and 2 bases, with 13 bases remaining between them. Here the CDR3 reads CSVTLPGTGNTIYF. In DNA form, the CDR3 reads TGCAGCGTTACCCTCCCAGGTACTGGAAACACCATATATTTT.

The rearrangement joins TRBV11-3 to TRBJ1-1, with TRBD1 matching over 8 bases. The CDR3 consists of 14 residues. Germline assignment: CDR1 SGHNT and CDR2 YENEEA. V trimming: 5 bases; J trimming: 4 bases; junction bases outside the gene matches: 6. DNA of the CDR3: TGTGCCAGCAGCCGACAGGGGATCGGCACTGAAGCTTTCTTT. Translation: CASSRQGIGTEAFF.